This T cell receptor beta chain was profiled in a study of cytomegalovirus exposure and HLA in healthy donors. Study-wide results and limits: Cytomegalovirus status was reportedly diagnosed by the classifier with high sensitivity and specificity. Cytomegalovirus-associated status was assigned to some 160 TCR beta chains.

For this clone: Its antigen remains unknown.

Profiling relied on immunoSEQ multiplex PCR, and the TCRdb table lists in-frame clones only, not all of them. The sample contains 150,000 to 200,000 clones, nearly 90% of which appear only once. What was sequenced was PBMCs. The sequence was obtained from a man between 18 and 29 years old in good health and CMV-seropositive.

CDR3 DNA sequence: TGTGCCAGCAGCCAACGGGGGACAGGCCTTATCCTCTACGAGCAGTACTTC. This encodes CASSQRGTGLILYEQYF. J is TRBJ2-7 and V is TRBV11-3, with TRBD1 matching over 8 bases. CDR3 length equals 17 residues. J gave up 3 bases and V 5 bases, and 15 bases lay outside the gene matches. Germline V gene data show CDR1 as SGHNT and CDR2 as YENEEA.